The rows below give T cell receptor beta chains drawn from one sample of a study of T cell responses to AZD1222 COVID-19 vaccine. Libraries were prepared by immunoSEQ multiplex PCR; TCRdb keeps only in-frame clonotypes and omits some of them. This table holds approximately 110,000 clones, over 75% found once. Sample: peripheral blood, taken on day 0 of AZD1222 vaccination. Receptors originate from an adult in good health. CDR3s include the opening cysteine and the closing phenylalanine or tryptophan. The order of the fields is V gene, CDR3 length, J gene, CDR3 protein.

>TRBV11-2|15|TRBJ2-3
CASSLRGRVTDTQYF
>TRBV6-5|14|TRBJ1-1
CASSYSNGGSEAFF
>TRBV13|13|TRBJ1-1
CASRMGGNTEAFF
>TRBV6-5|13|TRBJ2-6
CASARSGANVLTF
>TRBV5-8|14|TRBJ1-5
CASSLAMGFWPQHF
>TRBV6-4|13|TRBJ2-5
CASSRQGGETQYF
>TRBV20-1|15|TRBJ2-3
CSACGLAGSTDTQYF
>TRBV11-3|18|TRBJ2-3
CASSLEGRGRPSTDTQYF
>TRBV21-1|16|TRBJ2-3
CASLVPTGYSTDTQYF
>TRBV2|15|TRBJ2-1
CASSVLSSSYNEQFF
>TRBV7-9|12|TRBJ2-5
CASGGLQETQYF